One and the same sample provided the 2 T cell receptor beta chains below, sequenced in a study of cytomegalovirus exposure and HLA in healthy donors. PCR was performed using 60 Vbeta and 13 Jbeta primers. Only in-frame clones appear in the TCRdb table, and some are missing; sequencing was by immunoSEQ multiplex PCR. Among 80,000 to 130,000 clones listed, around 79% were seen once. The sample consisted of PBMCs. The receptors shown here come from a male donor in good health and CMV-seropositive.

The V and J genes are TRBV6-1 and TRBJ1-4; maybe TRBD1 (5 bases). Germline assignment: CDR1 MNHNS and CDR2 SASEGT. Deletions cut 11 bases from V and 7 bases from J, with 17 bases between. CDR3 size: 13 residues. The CDR3 DNA follows: TGTGCCTGCTTAGGGGCAGTAAGTGAAAAACTGTTTTTT. Amino acid sequence: CACLGAVSEKLFF.

The genes are TRBV5-4 and TRBJ2-3, with 9 nucleotides matching TRBD2. This CDR3 comprises 16 residues. The germline CDR1 and CDR2 sequences are SGHNT and YYREEE (reference sequence). The V gene end was trimmed by 4 bases and the J gene end by 1 base; junction bases not matched to a gene: 7. CDR3 sequence reads: CASSTHRTSGTDTQYF. The CDR3, as DNA: TGTGCCAGCAGCACGCACAGGACTAGCGGCACAGATACGCAGTATTTT.